This is a list of T cell receptor beta chains from one sample in a study of cytomegalovirus exposure and HLA in healthy donors. TCRdb's copy holds only in-frame clones and misses some; the assay was immunoSEQ multiplex PCR. The table shows more than 200,000 clones, with 83% occurring only once. Sequencing was carried out using PBMCs. The receptors derive from a girl between 10 and 17 years old in good health and CMV-seronegative. Each CDR3 is given with its conserved first and last residue. The D gene is left open where the match is weak. Clone size appears in some rows only: once, few, many, or a class for an expanded clone.

NA,NA,TRBV5-1,TRBJ1-3,TGCGCCAGCAGCTCGACAGTCTCTGGAAACACCATATATTTT,CASSSTVSGNTIYF
NA,TRBD2,TRBV6-6,TRBJ2-1,TGTGCCAGCAGCCGGACTAGCGGGTCGTACAATGAGCAGTTCTTC,CASSRTSGSYNEQFF
NA,TRBD2,TRBV29-1,TRBJ2-2,TGCAGCGTCACAAGCGGGACTGTTACCGGGGAGCTGTTTTTT,CSVTSGTVTGELFF
NA,TRBD1,TRBV6-1,TRBJ1-5,TGTGCCAGCAGTATTCCGGGACAGGGGAATCAGCCCCAGCATTTT,CASSIPGQGNQPQHF
NA,TRBD1,TRBV2,TRBJ2-1,TGTGCCAGCAGCTTCAGGAGGGACAGGGGCCACAATGAGCAGTTCTTC,CASSFRRDRGHNEQFF
NA,TRBD1,TRBV13,TRBJ2-7,TGTGCCAGCAGCCACCGACAGGGATACTACGAGCAGTACTTC,CASSHRQGYYEQYF
NA,NA,TRBV30,TRBJ2-2,TGTGCCTGGATAAGCTACACCGGGGAGCTGTTTTTT,CAWISYTGELFF
NA,TRBD1,TRBV11-3,TRBJ2-3,TGTGCCAGCCTAATCCCTCCGGGACAGGCCCCCACAGATACGCAGTATTTT,CASLIPPGQAPTDTQYF
NA,NA,TRBV28,TRBJ1-3,TGTGCCAGCAGGGACAGCTCTGGAAACACCATATATTTT,CASRDSSGNTIYF
NA,TRBD2,TRBV6-6,TRBJ2-7,TGTGCCAGCAGCTTGGGACTAGCGGGGTACGAGCAGTACTTC,CASSLGLAGYEQYF
once,NA,TRBV28,TRBJ1-2,TGTGCCACCCTGGGGGGAAGAGATGGCTACACCTTC,CATLGGRDGYTF
NA,TRBD1,TRBV27,TRBJ1-2,TGTGCCAGCCGGACAGGGTTGCGTGGCTACACCTTC,CASRTGLRGYTF
NA,NA,TRBV7-9,TRBJ2-7,TGTGCCAGCAGCTTAGATAAAGGAGGCAGCGGTGAACCCTACGAGCAGTACTTC,CASSLDKGGSGEPYEQYF
NA,TRBD1,TRBV28,TRBJ2-7,TGTGCCAGCAGAACCGGGACAGCCTCCTACGAGCAGTACTTC,CASRTGTASYEQYF
NA,NA,TRBV9,TRBJ2-2,TGTGCCAGCAGCCCCCGTCCCGGGACTGTAACCGGGGAGCTGTTTTTT,CASSPRPGTVTGELFF
NA,NA,TRBV6-1,TRBJ2-7,TGTGCCAGCAGTGATCGCGGTACACACTACGAGCAGTACTTC,CASSDRGTHYEQYF
few,NA,TRBV5-6,TRBJ1-1,TGTGCCAGCAGCTTGGTCGGGGGTCACACTGAAGCTTTCTTT,CASSLVGGHTEAFF
NA,TRBD1,TRBV6-5,TRBJ1-6,TGTGCCAGCAGCTACAGGGGTCGAGATTCACCCCTCCACTTT,CASSYRGRDSPLHF
NA,NA,TRBV7-3,TRBJ2-5,TGTGCCAGCAGCAAAGGAGGGGATAGTGGGACCCAGTACTTC,CASSKGGDSGTQYF
NA,NA,TRBV14,TRBJ2-7,TGTGCCAGCAGCCAAATAGGAGACTCGAATAGGTACGAGCAGTACTTC,CASSQIGDSNRYEQYF
NA,NA,TRBV18,TRBJ2-6,TGTGCCAGCTCACACTGGACAGACCCCTCTGGGGCCAACGTCCTGACTTTC,CASSHWTDPSGANVLTF
NA,NA,TRBV6-5,TRBJ2-5,TGTGCCAGCAGTTACGGGCGATCCCAAGAGACCCAGTACTTC,CASSYGRSQETQYF
NA,NA,TRBV29-1,TRBJ1-1,TGCAGCGTTGGTACCACAGGGACGAACACTGAAGCTTTCTTT,CSVGTTGTNTEAFF
NA,TRBD2,TRBV19,TRBJ2-5,TGTGCCAGTAGTAATTCGGGGGGTTACGAGACCCAGTACTTC,CASSNSGGYETQYF
NA,TRBD2,TRBV5-6,TRBJ2-2,TGTGCCAGCAGCTTGACCGGACTAGCGGGCACCGGGGAGCTGTTTTTT,CASSLTGLAGTGELFF
few,NA,TRBV25-1,TRBJ1-4,TGTGCCAGCAGTGACGCTTCGCAGCTCAGCGGAAAACTGTTTTTT,CASSDASQLSGKLFF
NA,NA,TRBV11-3,TRBJ2-1,TGTGCCAGCAGCGCTAGCAATAACAATGAGCAGTTCTTC,CASSASNNNEQFF
NA,NA,TRBV7-2,TRBJ2-3,TGTGCCAGCAGCTTAGCGTACCTAGCCCCCGCTGATAATACGCAGTATTTT,CASSLAYLAPADNTQYF
NA,TRBD1,TRBV6-5,TRBJ1-3,TGTGCCAGCAGCCGGTCAGGGGGGTCTGGAAACACCATATATTTT,CASSRSGGSGNTIYF
once,NA,TRBV18,TRBJ1-4,TGTGCCAGCTCGCAGACCGGGACATACAATGAAAAACTGTTTTTT,CASSQTGTYNEKLFF
once,NA,TRBV2,TRBJ1-3,TGTGCCAGTATATCTCCGGCGAAACAGGGATCCCACTCTGGAAACACCATATATTTT,CASISPAKQGSHSGNTIYF
NA,TRBD2,TRBV7-3,TRBJ2-1,TGTGCCAGCAGCTGGGGGGGCGGGAGGGCCGGTTCAAATGAGCAGTTCTTC,CASSWGGGRAGSNEQFF
NA,NA,TRBV6-5,TRBJ2-1,TGTGCCAGCAGTTACGTGGGCCCAAGTAGGGAGCAGTTCTTC,CASSYVGPSREQFF
NA,TRBD1,TRBV5-1,TRBJ2-7,TGCGCCAGCAGCGGATTTCGGGACAGGGGCTTCTACGAGCAGTACTTC,CASSGFRDRGFYEQYF
NA,NA,TRBV9,TRBJ1-2,TGTGCCAGCAGCGTAGCCCCAGGGGATGGCTACACCTTC,CASSVAPGDGYTF
NA,NA,TRBV7-2,TRBJ1-1,TGTGCCAGCAGCTTTTTGTGGAGGGACACTGAAGCTTTCTTT,CASSFLWRDTEAFF
NA,NA,TRBV28,TRBJ1-1,TGTGCCAGCAGTTTACTCGCCAGGGTCACTGAAGCTTTCTTT,CASSLLARVTEAFF
once,TRBD2,TRBV7-3,TRBJ2-1,TGTGCCAGCAGGGTTCACGGGGGGACCTACAATGAGCAGTTCTTC,CASRVHGGTYNEQFF
NA,NA,TRBV19,TRBJ1-1,TGTGCCAGTAGCTCAGACGACAGTCGTGGCACTGAAGCTTTCTTT,CASSSDDSRGTEAFF